This entry lists 32 T cell receptor beta chains sequenced from one sample in a study of tumor and adjacent non-tumor tissue in lung cancer. Three rounds of nested PCR, following a modified ARM-PCR protocol, produced the TCRbeta library. One entry per CDR3 protein results from TCRdb running MiXCR on the multiplex PCR reads. The sample gives some 66,000 distinct CDR3 sequences, around two thirds of which show up once; about 30% is in the top ten. The template was RNA from unsorted bulk tissue. More than 3 cm separated this lung sample from the edge of the tumor. The sequenced sample consisted of distant non-tumor lung tissue. The receptor source for this set is a man aged 70-80 years with non-small cell lung cancer.

Details on this clonotype: A much larger clone sits a single nucleotide away, making a read error possible. The chain employs TRBV4-1 and TRBJ2-1, with D possibly matching TRBD2 (6 bases). The CDR3 covers 18 residues. Germline CDR1 and CDR2: MGHRA and YSYEKL. The CDR3 reads CASSQDLEDGGIGNDQFF. DNA for the CDR3: TGCGCCAGCAGCCAAGATTTAGAGGACGGGGGAATTGGCAATGATCAGTTCTTC.

On this clonotype: At one of its ends the junction is not consistent with the germline gene, which may arise from a read error. V is TRBV11-2 and J is TRBJ2-2; possibly TRBD1 for D (6 bases). The CDR3 has 17 residues. The germline V gene has CDR1 SGHAT and CDR2 FQNNGV. CDR3 residues: CANSRRPGQVHTEELFF. The CDR3 region has the DNA TGTGCCAACAGCCGGAGACCGGGACAAGTCCACACCGAGGAGTTGTTTTTT.

Of note for this clonotype: One end of the junction is discordant with germline, which a read error may explain. This rearrangement joins TRBV11-2 to TRBJ2-7; 8 bases map to TRBD2. The CDR3 sequence is 15 residues long. Germline assignment: CDR1 SGHAT and CDR2 FQNNGV. DNA of the CDR3: TGTACCAGCAGCTTATTTAGGACTAGCTTTTACGAACAGTACTTC. Its translation: CTSSLFRTSFYEQYF.

About this clonotype: A much larger clone differs from this one at a single base, so this may be a read error. This chain uses TRBV5-4 with TRBJ2-5, with a possible D match to TRBD1 (6 bases). The germline V gene has CDR1 SGHNT and CDR2 YYREEE (reference sequence). The CDR3 covers 14 residues. The CDR3 sequence: CANSLGSGQETQYF. CDR3 nucleotide sequence: TGTGCCAACAGCTTGGGTTCCGGACAGGAGACCCAGTACTTC.

A word on this clonotype: A junction end diverges from the germline sequence, so it may reflect a read error. The chain joins TRBV11-2 to TRBJ2-7; D may be TRBD1 (5 bases). Germline V gene lookup returns CDR1 SGHAT and CDR2 FQNNGV. This CDR3 contains 16 residues. The CDR3 DNA is TGTGCCAGCGGCTTACTGCGTTTCGCTGGGGCTGGCGATCAGTACTTC. Residues: CASGLLRFAGAGDQYF.

This clonotype was seen at least ten times. The V gene is TRBV6-6, the J gene TRBJ2-7, with a possible D match to TRBD2 (5 bases). V lost 7 bases and J lost 3, with 16 bases in between. Germline V gene data show CDR1 as MNHNY and CDR2 as SVGAGI (reference sequence). This CDR3 comprises 14 residues. CDR3 nucleotide sequence: TGTGCCAGCACCAGCGGTGGCAGGATCTACGAGCAGTACTTC. Translated, it gives CASTSGGRIYEQYF.

As to this clonotype: A much larger clone lies a single base off, so this may be a read error. This chain joins TRBV10-2 and TRBJ2-7, with TRBD2 matching over 11 bases. Unmatched junction bases numbered 19, after V lost 9 bases and J lost 3 bases. Germline CDR1 is WSHSY and CDR2 is SAAADI. The length of the CDR3 is 18 residues. Written as DNA, the CDR3 is TGCGCCAGAGAGACCTCGTGGCTAGCGGGGGGCGACCACTACGAGCAGTACTTC. This gives the protein CARETSWLAGGDHYEQYF.

Ten or more counts support this clonotype. The V call is TRBV20-1, the J call TRBJ2-7, with D perhaps matching TRBD1 or TRBD2 (5 bases each). The CDR3 covers 13 residues. Per germline, CDR1 DFQATT and CDR2 SNEGSKA (reference sequence). V gave up 6 bases and J gave up 6 bases, with 18 bases separating them. The CDR3 nucleotides are TGCAGTGCGCCGAGGGACGGGGCTATCGAGCAGTACTTC. Its translation: CSAPRDGAIEQYF.

The V and J genes are TRBV28 and TRBJ1-5, with 10 bases identical to TRBD1. J was trimmed by 6 bases and V by 7 bases; bases with no gene match: 9. Germline lookup yields CDR1 MDHEN and CDR2 SYDVKM. The CDR3 covers 15 residues. This chain's CDR3 is CASNSWTGGSQPQHF. CDR3 coding DNA: TGTGCCAGCAACTCATGGACAGGGGGATCTCAGCCCCAGCATTTT.

The chain combines TRBV20-1 with TRBJ1-5, with D possibly being TRBD1 (6 bases). Trimming removed 3 bases at V and 4 bases at J, with 10 bases between. Germline lookup yields CDR1 DFQATT and CDR2 SNEGSKA (reference sequence). This CDR3 has 13 amino acids. In DNA, the CDR3 is TGCAGTGCTAGTTCAGGGGTAAATCAGCCCCAGCATTTT. Its protein is CSASSGVNQPQHF.

This chain connects TRBV11-3 to TRBJ2-7; 7 nucleotides match TRBD2. Germline V CDR1 and CDR2: SGHNT, YENEEA. The CDR3 has 14 amino acids. J was trimmed by 3 bases and V by 6 bases; bases with no gene match: 8. The CDR3 region is CASRAGLGYYEQYF. In DNA form, the CDR3 reads TGTGCCAGCAGAGCAGGACTAGGCTACTACGAGCAGTACTTC.

V usage is TRBV30 and J usage is TRBJ2-7; D unresolved. The CDR3 covers 13 residues. V dropped 0 bases and J dropped 5 bases, with 11 bases sitting between them. Germline lookup yields CDR1 GTSNPN and CDR2 SVGIG (reference sequence). The CDR3 sequence: CAWSVASPHEQYF. CDR3 sequence (DNA): TGTGCCTGGAGTGTCGCGAGCCCCCACGAGCAGTACTTC.

With respect to this clonotype: Germline and junction disagree at one end, which may indicate a read error. The chain carries TRBV6-4 and TRBJ1-5; D is possibly TRBD1 (5 bases). CDR3 size: 13 residues. From germline, CDR1 is MRHNA and CDR2 SNTAGT. CDR3 in DNA: TGTGCCAGCAGTGAACAGGAGAATCAGCCCCGGCATTTT. Protein product: CASSEQENQPRHF.

A remark on this clonotype: Likely a read error: the CDR3 ends without its conserved phenylalanine or tryptophan. The J gene is TRBJ2-7, the V gene TRBV4-1; D gene ambiguous. V lost 2 bases and J lost 4, with 12 bases in between. The CDR3 runs to 14 residues. The germline CDR1 and CDR2 sequences are MGHRA and YSYEKL. CDR3 loop: CASSQFPLSYEQYL. In DNA, the CDR3 is TGCGCCAGCAGCCAATTCCCCCTGAGTTACGAGCAGTACTTA.

In its sample, this clonotype was seen once. The chain recombines TRBV12-3 or TRBV12-4 with TRBJ1-4; TRBD1 matches at 10 bases. Trimming cost V 1 base and J 0 bases; bases outside gene matches: 8. This CDR3 is built from 19 residues. The CDR3 is CASSLGDRGSPATNEKLFF. CDR3 DNA: TGTGCCAGCAGTTTAGGGGACAGGGGCTCCCCTGCAACTAATGAAAAACTGTTTTTT.

A word on this clonotype: The junction shows a germline mismatch at one end, possibly a read error. J is TRBJ2-1 and V is TRBV29-1, with TRBD1 identical over 10 bases. The CDR3 contains 12 residues. Germline CDR1 reads SQVTM; CDR2 reads ANQGSEA. The CDR3 here is CNVDGTGDEQLF. The CDR3 DNA reads TGCAACGTTGATGGGACAGGGGACGAGCAGCTCTTC.

Notes on this clonotype: The germline gene is not matched at one end of the junction; a read error may be the cause. The chain couples TRBV4-1 to TRBJ2-6; tentatively, D is TRBD1 or TRBD2 (5 bases each). The germline V gene has CDR1 MGHRA and CDR2 YSYEKL. The length of the CDR3 is 19 residues. CDR3 residues: CASSQQAAGIGSGTNVLTF. The CDR3 DNA is TGCGCCAGCAGCCAACAAGCGGCAGGGATAGGCTCTGGGACCAACGTCCTGACTTTC.

In the case of this clonotype: This could be a read error, since a much larger clone is one nucleotide away. This chain connects TRBV5-6 to TRBJ1-2; D is unresolved. Germline V gives CDR1 SGHDT, CDR2 YYEEEE. This CDR3 region has 13 residues. CDR3 bases: TGTGACAGCAGCGTAACCAGAGGTGGAGGCTACACCTTC. Its translation: CDSSVTRGGGYTF.

This sequence joins TRBV5-1 and TRBJ2-1; D possibly corresponds to TRBD2 (6 bases). Germline assignment: CDR1 SGHRS and CDR2 YFSETQ. This CDR3 has 14 amino acids. Trimming pared 3 bases from V and 4 bases from J, leaving 11 bases between. The CDR3 loop reads CASSCTSRYNEQFF. CDR3 nucleotide sequence: TGCGCCAGCAGCTGCACTAGCCGTTACAATGAGCAGTTCTTC.

About this clonotype itself: This may stem from a read error, because a much larger clone lies one nucleotide away. The chain combines TRBV28 with TRBJ1-1, with TRBD1 identical over 9 bases. The CDR3 extends over 15 amino acids. Germline assignment: CDR1 MDHEN and CDR2 SYDVKM. V dropped 2 bases and J dropped 5; count of bases not matched to a gene: 6. The CDR3 DNA follows: TGTGCCAGCAGTTTAGTCCCGACAGGGGGGACTGAAGCTTTCTTT. Its protein is CASSLVPTGGTEAFF.

V is TRBV10-3 and J is TRBJ2-3; either TRBD1 or TRBD2 may supply D (5 bases each). The CDR3 totals 15 residues. Germline V CDR1 and CDR2: ENHRY, SYGVKD. V lost 5 bases and J 2 bases, leaving 14 bases between the germline ends. The CDR3 is CAISRGRDITDTQYF. In nucleotides, the CDR3 is TGTGCCATCAGTCGGGGCAGGGATATCACAGATACGCAGTATTTT.

This clonotype was seen ten or more times. The chain combines TRBV4-1 with TRBJ2-3, with 9 bases identical to TRBD1. CDR1 is MGHRA, CDR2 YSYEKL, per germline. With V trimmed by 4 bases and J by 1 base, 6 bases remained unmatched. The CDR3 has 16 amino acids. CDR3 amino acids: CASSLPDRGRTDTQYF. For the CDR3, the DNA is TGCGCCAGCAGCCTCCCGGACAGGGGCCGCACAGATACGCAGTATTTT.

This chain links TRBV11-2 with TRBJ2-3; 10 bases line up with TRBD2. The CDR3 sequence is 19 residues long. Trimming took 1 base from V and 3 from J; bases not matched to a gene: 13. Germline V CDR1 and CDR2: SGHAT, FQNNGV. The CDR3, as DNA: TGTGCCAGCAGCTTAGGGGGGCTAGCGGGGGCCCTCCTTACAGATACGCAGTATTTT. Its protein is CASSLGGLAGALLTDTQYF.

Comment on this clonotype: No conserved phenylalanine or tryptophan ends this CDR3, so it is likely a read error. The chain couples TRBV11-2 to TRBJ2-6, with 8 positions matching TRBD2. V lost 4 bases and J lost 1; bases outside the gene matches: 6. This CDR3 spans 17 amino acids. The germline gives CDR1 SGHAT, CDR2 FQNNGV. Here the CDR3 reads CASSYRGGRSGANVLTV. DNA for the CDR3: TGTGCCAGCAGCTACCGGGGGGGTAGATCTGGGGCCAACGTCCTGACTGTC.

Of note for this clonotype: One end of the junction fails to match germline, which may point to a read error. The J gene is TRBJ2-1, the V gene TRBV20-1; 9 nucleotides match TRBD2. Germline CDR1 is DFQATT and CDR2 is SNEGSKA (reference sequence). CDR3 length equals 16 residues. Here the CDR3 reads CSAALEVAGVRNEQFF. The CDR3 nucleotides are TGCAGTGCTGCCCTAGAGGTAGCGGGAGTCAGGAATGAGCAATTCTTC.

As concerns this clonotype: The junction differs from germline at one of its ends, possibly a read error. V is TRBV11-1 and J is TRBJ2-3; D is unclear. The CDR3 spans 15 residues. CDR1 and CDR2 from the germline V gene are SGHAT and FQDESV (reference sequence). CDR3 coding DNA: TGTGCCAACAGCTCCAGACTGAGCAGGATAGATACGCAGTATTTT. It translates to CANSSRLSRIDTQYF.

The table lists this clonotype with many counts. V and J are TRBV28 and TRBJ1-5; D is unclear. The CDR3 sequence is 13 residues long. Trimming shortened V by 6 bases and J by 7 bases, and 13 bases separated the two germline ends. The germline gives CDR1 MDHEN, CDR2 SYDVKM. The CDR3 sequence is CASRDAQLQPQHF. CDR3 in DNA: TGTGCCAGCAGGGACGCCCAATTGCAGCCCCAGCATTTT.

This clonotype turned up a few times. The rearrangement uses TRBV2 and TRBJ1-5, with 10 bases lining up with TRBD1. This CDR3 spans 17 amino acids. Germline CDR1 is SNHLY and CDR2 is FYNNEI. J gave up 6 bases and V 1 base, and 9 bases lay outside the gene matches. CDR3 nucleotides: TGTGCCAGCAGTGAAGTAATGACCGGGACAGGGGCTCAGCCCCAGCATTTT. It encodes CASSEVMTGTGAQPQHF.

This clonotype was detected once. This likely comes from a read error, as the CDR3 has no conserved phenylalanine or tryptophan at its end. V is TRBV10-1 and J is TRBJ2-7, with a tentative D call TRBD2 (6 bases). CDR1 WNHNN and CDR2 SYGVQD come from the germline V gene (reference sequence). The CDR3 covers 13 residues. Trimming stripped 4 bases from V and 6 bases from J, with 13 bases between. The CDR3 sequence is CASSVREGGEQYY. The CDR3 bases are TGCGCCAGCAGTGTCCGAGAGGGAGGCGAGCAGTACTAC.

This clonotype was detected ten times or more. CDR3 residues: CASSSGHQVAKNIQYF. The CDR3 region has the DNA TGTGCCAGCAGTTCGGGACACCAGGTAGCCAAAAACATTCAGTACTTC. The chain couples TRBV6-5 to TRBJ2-4, with a weak D call TRBD1 (6 bases). Germline CDR1 reads MNHEY; CDR2 reads SVGAGI. The CDR3 has 16 amino acids. The ends were cut back, 4 bases at V and 0 bases at J, with 13 bases in the middle.

This clonotype was seen only a few times. Since a much larger clone is just one base distant, this may be a read error. The chain links TRBV5-4 to TRBJ2-1; tentative D call: TRBD2 (6 bases). The CDR3 spans 15 residues. The germline gives CDR1 SGHNT, CDR2 YYREEE (reference sequence). V was pared by 4 bases and J by 3 bases, with 14 bases between. In DNA, the CDR3 is TGTGCCAGCAGCCCCTGGGACTCTTTCTACAATGAGCAGTTCTTC. As protein: CASSPWDSFYNEQFF.

This clonotype was detected ten times or more. This chain joins TRBV30 and TRBJ2-1; TRBD2 aligns across 10 bases. This CDR3 spans 15 amino acids. CDR1 and CDR2 (germline): GTSNPN, SVGIG (reference sequence). Trimming cost V 0 bases and J 4 bases; bases outside gene matches: 3. The CDR3 coding sequence is TGTGCCTGGAGTGTTCTAGCGGGGGCTTACAATGAGCAGTTCTTC. It translates to CAWSVLAGAYNEQFF.